This note documents a single TCR beta chain sequence. Its antigen is unidentified. This specimen belongs to a study of shared clonotypes between healthy human individuals. The ends lost 5 bases at V and 7 bases at J; junction bases unmatched: 5. There are 13 residues in the CDR3. Germline CDR1 SEHNR, CDR2 FQNEAQ (reference sequence). Overall study results and limits: Naive CD4 clonotype sharing across several donors was roughly 5%. Donors were few, which limited the genetic and exposure-history diversity represented. Sorted-subset sequencing, rarefaction showed, was incomplete despite large depth. Naive subsets generally exceeded memory subsets in estimated richness.

Repertoires were generated with immunoSEQ multiplex PCR, while TCRdb's copy carries only in-frame clones and drops some. The table shows about 1.1 million clones, with 70% to 85% occurring only once. The receptor was derived from a young man in good health. Some clones in this sample may be carry-over from other donors' samples. The genes are TRBV7-9 and TRBJ2-1, with TRBD2 matching 7 bases. Sequenced material: memory CD4+ T cells from PBMCs. Subset meaning: CD45RA-negative fraction. The CDR3 DNA is TGTGCCAGCAGCGCACGACTAGCAAATGAGCAGTTCTTC. As protein: CASSARLANEQFF.